Given below is one TCR beta chain in context. No antigen is known for it. This entry comes from a study of T and B cells in COVID-19 patients. Study-level results: At recovery TRB diversity and richness exceeded healthy donors, after highly clonal active COVID-19 repertoires. Patients with COVID-19 reportedly showed strongly skewed T cell receptor beta variable and joining gene usage. There were more than 2,000 TCR clusters exclusive to the recovered cohort, 31 with low generation probability.

TRB was amplified from about 250-500 ng of blood genomic DNA. Germline loops: CDR1 SGHTA, CDR2 FQGNSA. Trimming left V 6 bases short and J 4 bases short, with 7 bases between. The CDR3 has 11 residues. BIOMED2 TRB-A/B primer pools were used in multiplex TRB PCR. Each CDR3 protein gets one entry after TCRdb re-called the multiplex PCR reads with MiXCR. The table includes roughly 10,000 distinct CDR3 sequences, 33% detected once. The TCR was taken from a human donor with active COVID-19. The sample consisted of blood. The V call is TRBV7-2, the J call TRBJ2-7; D gene uncertain. CDR3 region: CASSSTYEQYF. The CDR3 DNA sequence: TGTGCCAGCAGTTCCACTTACGAGCAGTACTTC.